This is a list of T cell receptor beta chains from one sample in a study of cytomegalovirus exposure and HLA in healthy donors. Clones were read by immunoSEQ multiplex PCR, and TCRdb kept only the in-frame ones, dropping some. Here the sample spans over 65,000 clones, around four fifths being singletons. What was sequenced was PBMCs. The receptors were sampled from a man in his forties or fifties in good health and CMV-seronegative. Both conserved end residues are part of each CDR3. Each record gives: clone size, J gene, D gene, V gene, CDR3 protein, CDR3 DNA. A D gene is named only where the DNA matches it firmly. Rows give clone size only sometimes, using once, few, many, or a class for an expanded clone.

abundance: -
j_gene: TRBJ2-7
d_gene: TRBD2
v_gene: TRBV5-6
CDR3aa: CASSLGEAGGLGYF
CDR3nt: TGTGCCAGCAGCTTGGGGGAGGCGGGGGGTTTGGGGTACTTC

abundance: -
j_gene: TRBJ2-1
d_gene: TRBD2
v_gene: TRBV10-3
CDR3aa: CAINPGVTSGQYNEQFF
CDR3nt: TGTGCCATCAACCCAGGAGTAACTAGCGGGCAATACAATGAGCAGTTCTTC

abundance: -
j_gene: TRBJ2-5
d_gene: TRBD2
v_gene: TRBV6-5
CDR3aa: CASRLLAGRETQYF
CDR3nt: TGTGCCAGCAGGCTACTAGCGGGAAGGGAGACCCAGTACTTC

abundance: -
j_gene: TRBJ2-5
d_gene: -
v_gene: TRBV6-5
CDR3aa: CASSYTGPQETQYF
CDR3nt: TGTGCCAGCAGTTACACAGGACCACAAGAGACCCAGTACTTC

abundance: -
j_gene: TRBJ2-3
d_gene: TRBD2
v_gene: TRBV6-1
CDR3aa: CASSEAPLAGGPTDTQYF
CDR3nt: TGTGCCAGCAGTGAAGCGCCGCTAGCGGGGGGGCCGACAGATACGCAGTATTTT

abundance: -
j_gene: TRBJ2-1
d_gene: TRBD2
v_gene: TRBV7-3
CDR3aa: CASSPSGGEQFF
CDR3nt: TGTGCCAGCAGCCCTAGCGGGGGTGAGCAGTTCTTC

abundance: -
j_gene: TRBJ1-6
d_gene: -
v_gene: TRBV28
CDR3aa: CASSSKTTNSPLHF
CDR3nt: TGTGCCAGCAGTTCCAAGACAACAAATTCACCCCTCCACTTT

abundance: -
j_gene: TRBJ2-2
d_gene: -
v_gene: TRBV28
CDR3aa: CASALGQTNTGELFF
CDR3nt: TGTGCCAGCGCCCTGGGACAAACGAACACCGGGGAGCTGTTTTTT

abundance: few
j_gene: TRBJ1-6
d_gene: -
v_gene: TRBV12-5
CDR3aa: CASGPQEHNSPLHF
CDR3nt: TGTGCTAGTGGCCCCCAAGAGCACAATTCACCCCTCCACTTT

abundance: few
j_gene: TRBJ1-2
d_gene: TRBD1
v_gene: TRBV6-5
CDR3aa: CALDRGTNYGYTF
CDR3nt: TGTGCCCTGGACAGGGGAACTAACTATGGCTACACCTTC

abundance: -
j_gene: TRBJ2-7
d_gene: TRBD2
v_gene: TRBV7-9
CDR3aa: CASSTLAGGSSYEQYF
CDR3nt: TGTGCCAGCAGCACCCTAGCGGGAGGGAGCTCCTACGAGCAGTACTTC

abundance: -
j_gene: TRBJ1-5
d_gene: -
v_gene: TRBV5-5
CDR3aa: CASSFEVGQPQHF
CDR3nt: TGTGCCAGCAGCTTCGAGGTCGGTCAGCCCCAGCATTTT